Given below is one T cell receptor (beta chain) in context. Its target is unknown. TCRdb reprocessed the reads via MiXCR and lists one record per CDR3 protein. The sample lists around 310,000 distinct CDR3 sequences; approximately 32% were seen once. The sample belongs to a study of T cell repertoires in cytomegalovirus infection. Study information: Epitope selection comprised recently identified HLA-C-restricted CMV epitopes and well-studied HLA-B-restricted CMV epitopes. It can be stated that public TCR beta signatures indicated CMV infection as well as a matching HLA type.

Findings and caveats of the study: Across the ex vivo response, the dominant clonotypes were HLA-C-restricted CMV-specific TCR beta clonotypes. Identification of carriers of CMV plus the relevant HLA was achieved through cumulative public TCR beta family frequency.

This specimen was cultured PBMCs, taken from culture after CMV antigen stimulation. The receptor was isolated from a human donor in good health (CMV status not recorded). Some clones in this sample may be carry-over from other donors' samples.

The DNA of the CDR3 is TGTGCCAGCAGTTTATTGCGGGGGGCGCGGGACATTCAGTACTTC. Its protein is CASSLLRGARDIQYF. The rearrangement uses TRBV27 and TRBJ2-4, with 8 bases that match TRBD2. CDR1 is MNHEY, CDR2 SMNVEV, per germline (reference sequence). The CDR3 is made up of 15 amino acids. Losses at the gene ends were 1 base for V and 8 bases for J; bases not matched to a gene: 7.